These 24 T cell receptor beta chains came from one sample sequenced in a study of sequential checkpoint blockade in melanoma (dated by TCRdb to between 2018 and 2021). What the treatment or condition label conveys for this sample: randomized to nivolumab then ipilimumab (arm A) or the reverse (arm B). Libraries were made using the immunoSEQ multiplex PCR assay. In its TCRdb copy, this immuneACCESS table keeps in-frame sequences only and misses some clones. Where compared with another copy, unresolved V genes explain less than half of these, and the others have no known cause. For this sample there are just under 20,000 clones; around 75% appear just once. The top ten clonotypes cover around two fifths of the sample. The specimen comprised CD8+ T cells sorted from blood (inferred from file names), sampled from a patient given nivolumab and ipilimumab in sequence. The receptors were sampled from a human donor with melanoma.

The rearrangement uses TRBV27 and TRBJ2-7; tentatively, D is TRBD2 (6 bases). The V gene lost 2 bases and the J gene lost 3 bases, with 17 bases spanning the gap. This CDR3 is 16 amino acids long. CDR1 is MNHEY and CDR2 is SMNVEV in the germline V gene (reference sequence). The CDR3 nucleotides read TGTGCCAGCAGTTTAAAAGCCCCAGCGGGTTTCTACGAGCAGTACTTC. It encodes CASSLKAPAGFYEQYF.

This clone has only a few counts. This chain joins TRBV14 and TRBJ2-1; 7 bases are shared with TRBD2. Germline CDR1 reads SGHDN; CDR2 reads FVKESK. The CDR3 length is 16 residues. The junction had 6 bases not matched to a gene; V was cut back by 0 bases and J by 4 bases. CDR3 DNA: TGTGCCAGCAGCCAAGAACAGCGGGGACTTTACAATGAGCAGTTCTTC. Amino acid sequence: CASSQEQRGLYNEQFF.

The genes are TRBV6-1 and TRBJ1-2; a weak D match, TRBD1 (6 bases). Germline values: CDR1 MNHNS, CDR2 SASEGT. The CDR3 is 16 residues long. V lost 2 bases and J lost 4, with 17 bases in between. In DNA, the CDR3 is TGTGCCAGCAGTGAAATTTGGGCAGGGGAGACCTATGGCTACACCTTC. Protein: CASSEIWAGETYGYTF.

The V gene is TRBV7-6, the J gene TRBJ2-1; 10 positions agree with TRBD1. Germline V gives CDR1 SGHVS, CDR2 FNYEAQ. V dropped 5 bases and J dropped 4; count of bases not matched to a gene: 2. This CDR3 has 14 residues. Here the CDR3 DNA reads TGTGCCAGCAGCAAGGACAGGGGGTACAATGAGCAGTTCTTC. Amino acid sequence: CASSKDRGYNEQFF.

This chain connects TRBV9 to TRBJ1-1; D unclear. CDR1 and CDR2 (germline): SGDLS, YYNGEE. V was trimmed by 4 bases and J by 2 bases, leaving 9 bases between them. The CDR3 loop spans 13 amino acids. CDR3: CASSSGVNTEAFF. The CDR3 DNA reads as TGTGCCAGCAGCTCCGGGGTCAACACTGAAGCTTTCTTT.

This sequence joins TRBV19 and TRBJ2-1; TRBD1 is a possible D gene (7 bases). CDR1 LNHDA and CDR2 SQIVND come from the germline V gene (reference sequence). The CDR3 has 17 amino acids. Trimming took off 5 bases at V and 0 bases at J, with 17 bases between the two ends. CDR3 DNA sequence: TGTGCCAGTAGTGGGAGGACAGGCCTTAGCTCCTACAATGAGCAGTTCTTC. This translates into CASSGRTGLSSYNEQFF.

The V call is TRBV6-6, the J call TRBJ1-1; D is unresolved. The CDR3 is made up of 13 amino acids. Germline loops: CDR1 MNHNY, CDR2 SVGAGI (reference sequence). Trimming took off 6 bases at V and 7 bases at J, with 15 bases between the two ends. DNA for the CDR3: TGTGCCAGCAGGGACGGGAAGCCTCTTGAAGCTTTCTTT. It is translated as CASRDGKPLEAFF.

The CDR3 sequence: CASSSGPGAFF. The CDR3 bases are TGTGCCAGCAGTTCGGGCCCGGGGGCTTTCTTT. V usage is TRBV6-6 and J usage is TRBJ1-1; D call uncertain. The germline gives CDR1 MNHNY, CDR2 SVGAGI (reference sequence). The CDR3 runs 11 residues. V was pared by 4 bases and J by 11 bases, with 11 bases between.

This rearrangement joins TRBV28 to TRBJ1-5; no clear D. From germline, CDR1 is MDHEN and CDR2 SYDVKM. The length of the CDR3 is 14 residues. The V end was cut by 3 bases, the J end by 4 bases, with 10 bases between. The CDR3 nucleotides are TGTGCCAGCAGTTTCCGGGGTATTAATCAGCCCCAGCATTTT. Translating it yields CASSFRGINQPQHF. The full variable domain, with the rest looked up from reference TRBV28 and TRBJ1-5, is DVKVTQSSRYLVKRTGEKVFLECVQDMDHENMFWYRQDPGLGLRLIYFSYDVKMKEKGDIPEGYSVSREKKERFSLILESASTNQTSMYLCASSFRGINQPQHFGDGTRLSIL.

The V and J genes are TRBV27 and TRBJ2-7, with TRBD1 as a possible D gene (5 bases). This CDR3 comprises 16 residues. V shed 5 bases and J shed 2 bases, with 19 bases lying between them. Per germline, CDR1 MNHEY and CDR2 SMNVEV (reference sequence). The CDR3 spells CASSPLQGDRTYEQYF. The CDR3 DNA sequence: TGTGCCAGCAGTCCACTACAAGGGGATAGAACCTACGAGCAGTACTTC.

This rearrangement joins TRBV28 to TRBJ1-5; D uncertain. Trimming removed 3 bases from V and 1 base from J, with 7 bases in between. In germline, CDR1 is MDHEN, CDR2 SYDVKM. The CDR3 contains 14 residues. CDR3 residues: CASSFLSSNQPQHF. CDR3 DNA: TGTGCCAGCAGTTTCCTATCGAGCAATCAGCCCCAGCATTTT.

The chain is built from TRBV19 and TRBJ1-5; 8 nucleotides agree with TRBD1. J gave up 0 bases and V 1 base, and 2 bases lay outside the gene matches. This CDR3 has 16 residues. Germline CDR1 LNHDA, CDR2 SQIVND (reference sequence). Written as DNA, the CDR3 is TGTGCCAGTAGTATAGGACAGGGGTTTAGCAATCAGCCCCAGCATTTT. It specifies CASSIGQGFSNQPQHF.

There are a few counts of this clone. This rearrangement joins TRBV7-3 to TRBJ2-7; tentatively, D is TRBD1 (6 bases). From germline, CDR1 is SGHTA and CDR2 FQGTGA. Trimming removed 2 bases at V and 3 bases at J, with 11 bases between. The CDR3 has 14 amino acids. The CDR3 here is CASSLETGHYEQYF. CDR3 coding DNA: TGTGCCAGCAGCTTAGAGACAGGCCACTACGAGCAGTACTTC.

This clone has only a few counts. This sequence joins TRBV14 and TRBJ1-3; D uncertain. Trimming took 3 bases from V and 3 from J, leaving 15 bases between them. The CDR3 extends over 16 amino acids. Germline V lookup: CDR1 SGHDN, CDR2 FVKESK. The CDR3 loop is CASSHPDAGVGNTIYF. The CDR3 bases are TGTGCCAGCAGCCACCCGGACGCGGGTGTTGGAAACACCATATATTTT.

This chain joins TRBV7-9 and TRBJ2-7; D is perhaps TRBD2 (5 bases). This CDR3 has 14 amino acids. Looked up from germline, CDR1 is SEHNR and CDR2 is FQNEAQ (reference sequence). The V end was cut by 5 bases, the J end by 2 bases, with 13 bases between. The CDR3 DNA reads as TGTGCCAGCAGCATACTCCGGGGTACCTACGAGCAGTACTTC. It encodes CASSILRGTYEQYF.

A single count supports this clone. The gene calls are TRBV10-3 and TRBJ1-1; no clear D gene. The germline gives CDR1 ENHRY, CDR2 SYGVKD. CDR3 length equals 15 residues. Trimming took off 5 bases at V and 3 bases at J, with 16 bases between the two ends. The CDR3 reads CAISPPAGGYTEAFF. In DNA form, the CDR3 reads TGTGCCATCAGTCCCCCGGCAGGAGGATACACTGAAGCTTTCTTT.

The CDR3 protein is CASRDGGPSAQHF. For the CDR3, the DNA is TGTGCCAGCAGGGACGGAGGACCGTCGGCCCAGCATTTT. The chain has TRBV2 and TRBJ1-5, with no clear D. This CDR3 has 13 amino acids. Germline CDR1 SNHLY, CDR2 FYNNEI. V lost 6 bases, J lost 11 bases, and 17 bases lay in between.

The rearrangement joins TRBV4-2 to TRBJ2-7, with 8 nucleotides matching TRBD2. Germline V gene sequence: CDR1 LGHNA, CDR2 YNFKEQ. The CDR3 length is 15 residues. J lost 7 bases, V lost 1 base, and 9 bases had no gene match. CDR3 sequence (DNA): TGTGCCAGCAGCCAAGTTTGGCGGGGGGTAGATGAGCAGTACTTC. As protein: CASSQVWRGVDEQYF.

The chain is built from TRBV28 and TRBJ2-3; D remains unclear. Trimming stripped 3 bases from V and 1 base from J, with 11 bases between. Germline V gene sequence: CDR1 MDHEN, CDR2 SYDVKM. This CDR3 is built from 15 residues. CDR3 nucleotides: TGTGCCAGCAGTTTTACGCGGTATCGCACAGATACGCAGTATTTT. This gives the protein CASSFTRYRTDTQYF. The full variable domain, completed using reference TRBV28 and TRBJ2-3, is DVKVTQSSRYLVKRTGEKVFLECVQDMDHENMFWYRQDPGLGLRLIYFSYDVKMKEKGDIPEGYSVSREKKERFSLILESASTNQTSMYLCASSFTRYRTDTQYFGPGTRLTVL.

The chain has TRBV30 and TRBJ2-7, with D uncertain. This CDR3 is 11 amino acids long. The V gene's germline CDR1 is GTSNPN and CDR2 SVGIG (reference sequence). Between the trimmed V and J ends, which lost 2 bases and 2 bases, there was a span of 4 bases. CDR3 sequence reads: CAWSLTYEQYF. The CDR3 nucleotides are TGTGCCTGGAGTCTTACCTACGAGCAGTACTTC.

The chain joins TRBV6-1 to TRBJ1-2, with 9 bases identical to TRBD1. The CDR3 consists of 11 residues. Germline V gene data show CDR1 as MNHNS and CDR2 as SASEGT. V gave up 10 bases and J gave up 6 bases; unmatched junction bases: 3. CDR3 sequence reads: CAIRTGDGYTF. CDR3 sequence (DNA): TGTGCCATCAGGACAGGGGATGGCTACACCTTC.

This clone was recorded only once. This chain uses TRBV28 with TRBJ2-7, with 7 nucleotides matching TRBD1. The CDR3 is 14 amino acids. The germline V gene encodes CDR1 MDHEN and CDR2 SYDVKM. With 6 bases clipped from V and 0 bases from J, the junction kept 5 bases outside the gene matches. The CDR3 DNA is TGTGCCAGCAGCATGACAGGGAGCTCCTACGAGCAGTACTTC. Translated, it gives CASSMTGSSYEQYF.

This clone occurred a few times. The chain joins TRBV5-1 to TRBJ2-7; D is possibly TRBD1 (6 bases). Germline values: CDR1 SGHRS, CDR2 YFSETQ. With 0 bases removed from V and 2 bases from J, the gap between germline ends came to 18 bases. This CDR3 spans 17 amino acids. DNA of the CDR3: TGCGCCAGCAGCTTGGGCCAAAACAGGGCGATCGCCTACGAGCAGTACTTC. Amino acid sequence: CASSLGQNRAIAYEQYF.

This chain joins TRBV7-3 and TRBJ2-3, with D possibly TRBD2 on 5 matching bases. The V end was cut by 3 bases, the J end by 0 bases, with 10 bases between. This CDR3 contains 15 residues. Per the germline V gene, CDR1 is SGHTA and CDR2 is FQGTGA. In DNA, the CDR3 is TGTGCCAGCAGCTTTGGAGGCAGTAGCACAGATACGCAGTATTTT. It yields the protein CASSFGGSSTDTQYF.